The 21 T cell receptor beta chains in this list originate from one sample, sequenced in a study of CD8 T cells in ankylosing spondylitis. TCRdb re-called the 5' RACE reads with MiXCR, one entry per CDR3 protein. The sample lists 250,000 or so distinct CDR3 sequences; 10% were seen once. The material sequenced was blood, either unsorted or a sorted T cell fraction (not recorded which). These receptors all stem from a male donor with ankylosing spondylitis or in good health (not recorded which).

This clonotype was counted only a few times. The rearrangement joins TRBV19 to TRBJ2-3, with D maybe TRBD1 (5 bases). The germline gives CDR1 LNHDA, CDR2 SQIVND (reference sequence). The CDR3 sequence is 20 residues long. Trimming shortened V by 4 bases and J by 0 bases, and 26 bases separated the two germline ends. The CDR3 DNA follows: TGTGCCAGTAGTAAGGGGTCGATGACGGGCCGGAGACCTAGCACAGATACGCAGTATTTT. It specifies CASSKGSMTGRRPSTDTQYF.

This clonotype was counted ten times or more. The CDR3 loop is CASTPDSGETQYF. The CDR3 nucleotides are TGTGCCAGCACGCCAGACAGTGGAGAGACCCAGTACTTC. This sequence joins TRBV6-1 and TRBJ2-5; a weak D match, TRBD1 (5 bases). The germline CDR1 and CDR2 sequences are MNHNS and SASEGT. Trimming removed 7 bases at V and 4 bases at J, with 13 bases between. This CDR3 spans 13 amino acids.

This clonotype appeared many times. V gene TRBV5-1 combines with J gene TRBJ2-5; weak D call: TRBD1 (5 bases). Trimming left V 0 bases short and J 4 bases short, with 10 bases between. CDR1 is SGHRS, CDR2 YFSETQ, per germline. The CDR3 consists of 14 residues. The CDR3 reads CASSLGTRGETQYF. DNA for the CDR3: TGCGCCAGCAGCTTGGGGACAAGAGGAGAGACCCAGTACTTC.

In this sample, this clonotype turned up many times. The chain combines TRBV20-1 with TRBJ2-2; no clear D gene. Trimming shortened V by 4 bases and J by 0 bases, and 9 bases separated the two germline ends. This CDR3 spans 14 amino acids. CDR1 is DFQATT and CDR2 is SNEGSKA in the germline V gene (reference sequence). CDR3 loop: CSAKGLPNTGELFF. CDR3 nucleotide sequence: TGCAGTGCTAAAGGGCTTCCGAACACCGGGGAGCTGTTTTTT.

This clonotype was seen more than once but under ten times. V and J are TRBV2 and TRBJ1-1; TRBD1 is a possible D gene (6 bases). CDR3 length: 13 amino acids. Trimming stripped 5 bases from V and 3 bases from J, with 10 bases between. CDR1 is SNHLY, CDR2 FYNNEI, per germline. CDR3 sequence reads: CASSRDMDTEAFF. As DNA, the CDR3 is TGTGCCAGCAGTCGGGACATGGACACTGAAGCTTTCTTT.

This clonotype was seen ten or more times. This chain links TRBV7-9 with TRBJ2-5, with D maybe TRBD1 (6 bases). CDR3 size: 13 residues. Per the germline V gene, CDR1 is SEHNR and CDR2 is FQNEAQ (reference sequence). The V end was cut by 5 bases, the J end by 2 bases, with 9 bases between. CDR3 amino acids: CASSGGFQETQYF. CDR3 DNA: TGTGCCAGCAGCGGGGGCTTTCAAGAGACCCAGTACTTC.

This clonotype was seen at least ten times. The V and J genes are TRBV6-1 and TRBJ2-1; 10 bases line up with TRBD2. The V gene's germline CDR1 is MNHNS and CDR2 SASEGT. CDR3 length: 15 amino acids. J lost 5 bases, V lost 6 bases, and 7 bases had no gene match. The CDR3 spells CASSPGTSADNEQFF. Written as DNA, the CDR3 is TGTGCCAGCAGCCCAGGGACTAGCGCTGACAATGAGCAGTTCTTC.

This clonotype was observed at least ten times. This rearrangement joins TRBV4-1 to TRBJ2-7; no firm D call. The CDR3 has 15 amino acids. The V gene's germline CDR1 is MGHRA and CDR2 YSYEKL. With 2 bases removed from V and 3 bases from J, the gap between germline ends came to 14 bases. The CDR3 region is CASSQSPTSFYEQYF. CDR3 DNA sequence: TGCGCCAGCAGCCAATCTCCGACATCCTTCTACGAGCAGTACTTC.

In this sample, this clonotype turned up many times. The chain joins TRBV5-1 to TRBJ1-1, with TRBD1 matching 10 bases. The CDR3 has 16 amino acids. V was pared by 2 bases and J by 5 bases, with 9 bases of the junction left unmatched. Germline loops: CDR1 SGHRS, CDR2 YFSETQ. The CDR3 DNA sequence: TGCGCCAGCAGCTTATCGACAGGGGGCTCGTGGACTGAAGCTTTCTTT. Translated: CASSLSTGGSWTEAFF.

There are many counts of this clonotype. The DNA of the CDR3 is TGCAGTGTCCCTAAACCGGGACTAGATTACAATGAGCAGTTCTTC. Its protein is CSVPKPGLDYNEQFF. The rearrangement joins TRBV20-1 to TRBJ2-1; 8 bases fit TRBD2. V shed 7 bases and J 4 bases; nucleotides not matched to a gene: 12. Germline loops: CDR1 DFQATT, CDR2 SNEGSKA (reference sequence). The CDR3 is 15 amino acids.

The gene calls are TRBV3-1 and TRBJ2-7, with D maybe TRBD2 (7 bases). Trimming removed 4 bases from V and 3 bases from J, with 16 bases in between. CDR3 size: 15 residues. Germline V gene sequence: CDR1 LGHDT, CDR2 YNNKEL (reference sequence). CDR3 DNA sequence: TGTGCCAGCAGCCTAGGACTAGGGGGATTCTACGAGCAGTACTTC. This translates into CASSLGLGGFYEQYF.

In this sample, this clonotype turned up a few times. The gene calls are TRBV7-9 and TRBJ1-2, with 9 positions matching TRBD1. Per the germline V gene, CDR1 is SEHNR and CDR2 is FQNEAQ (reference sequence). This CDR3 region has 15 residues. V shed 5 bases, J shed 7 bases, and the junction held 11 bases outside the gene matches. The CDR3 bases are TGTGCCAGCAGCCTTAGGGACAGGGATCGATCTGGCTACACCTTC. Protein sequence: CASSLRDRDRSGYTF.

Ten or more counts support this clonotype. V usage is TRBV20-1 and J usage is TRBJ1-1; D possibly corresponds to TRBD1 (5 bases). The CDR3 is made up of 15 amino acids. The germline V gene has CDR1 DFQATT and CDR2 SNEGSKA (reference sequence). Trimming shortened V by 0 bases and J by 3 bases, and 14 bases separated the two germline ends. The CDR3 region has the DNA TGCAGTGCTAGAGATTGGCAGGGCGGTTACACTGAAGCTTTCTTT. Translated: CSARDWQGGYTEAFF.

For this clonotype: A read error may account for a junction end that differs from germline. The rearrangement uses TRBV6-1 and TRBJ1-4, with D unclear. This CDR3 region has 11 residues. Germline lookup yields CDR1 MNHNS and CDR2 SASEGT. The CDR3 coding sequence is TGTGTCAGCAGTGCCCTTGAAAAACTGTTTTTT. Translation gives CVSSALEKLFF.

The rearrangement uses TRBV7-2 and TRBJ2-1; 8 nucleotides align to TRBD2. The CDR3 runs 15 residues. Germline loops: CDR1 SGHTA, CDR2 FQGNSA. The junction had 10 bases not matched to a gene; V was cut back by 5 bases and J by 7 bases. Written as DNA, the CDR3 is TGTGCCAGCAGCACCGTAGCGGGATCATGGAATGAGCAGTTCTTC. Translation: CASSTVAGSWNEQFF.

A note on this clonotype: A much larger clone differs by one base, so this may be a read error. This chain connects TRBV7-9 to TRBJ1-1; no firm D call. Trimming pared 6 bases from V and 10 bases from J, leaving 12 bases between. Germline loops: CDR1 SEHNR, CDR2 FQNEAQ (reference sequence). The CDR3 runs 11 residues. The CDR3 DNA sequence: TGTGCCAGCAGTACCGACCTGGGAGCTTTCTTT. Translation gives CASSTDLGAFF.

This CDR3 reads CASSLDDRGEEQYF. DNA for the CDR3: TGTGCCAGCAGTTTAGACGACAGGGGGGAAGAGCAGTACTTC. The chain combines TRBV27 with TRBJ2-7; TRBD1 matches at 9 bases. Germline assignment: CDR1 MNHEY and CDR2 SMNVEV (reference sequence). V lost 2 bases to trimming and J lost 7 bases; unmatched junction nucleotides: 6. This CDR3 has 14 residues.

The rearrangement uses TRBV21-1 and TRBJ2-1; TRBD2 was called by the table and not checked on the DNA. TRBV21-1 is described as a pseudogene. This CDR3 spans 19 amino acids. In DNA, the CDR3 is TGTGCCAGCAGCCAGAATTGGTGGGCAGGCCCTCGAAATTACAATGAGCAGTTCTTC. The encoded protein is CASSQNWWAGPRNYNEQFF.

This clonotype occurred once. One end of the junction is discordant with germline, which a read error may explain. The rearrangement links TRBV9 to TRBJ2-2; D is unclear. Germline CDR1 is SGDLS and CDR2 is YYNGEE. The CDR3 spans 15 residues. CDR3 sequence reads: CGSSVDPTRVGELFF. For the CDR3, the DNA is TGTGGCAGCAGCGTAGATCCGACAAGAGTAGGGGAGCTGTTTTTT. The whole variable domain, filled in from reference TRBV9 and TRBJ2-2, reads DSGVTQTPKHLITATGQRVTLRCSPRSGDLSVYWYQQSLDQGLQFLIQYYNGEERAKGNILERFSAQQFPDLHSELNLSSLELGDSALYFCGSSVDPTRVGELFFGEGSRLTVL.

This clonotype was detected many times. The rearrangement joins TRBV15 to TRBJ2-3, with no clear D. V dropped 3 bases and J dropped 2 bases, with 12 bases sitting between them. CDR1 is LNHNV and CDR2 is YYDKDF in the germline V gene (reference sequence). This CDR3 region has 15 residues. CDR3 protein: CATSSHRQYTDTQYF. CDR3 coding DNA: TGTGCCACCAGCAGTCACCGTCAGTACACAGATACGCAGTATTTT.

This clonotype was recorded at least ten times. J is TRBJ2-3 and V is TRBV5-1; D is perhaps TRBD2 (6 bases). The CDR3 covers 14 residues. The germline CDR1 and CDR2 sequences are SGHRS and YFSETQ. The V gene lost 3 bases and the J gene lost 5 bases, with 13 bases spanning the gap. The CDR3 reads CASSSLEGGDTQYF. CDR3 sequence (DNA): TGCGCCAGCAGCTCCCTGGAGGGAGGAGATACGCAGTATTTT.